Below are 18 T cell receptor beta chains sequenced from a single sample in a study of blood T cell repertoires in COVID-19. Data came from immunoSEQ multiplex PCR; TCRdb stores just in-frame clones and leaves some out. The sample holds about 130,000 clones, around 81% seen once. The sequencing sample was made of peripheral blood. The receptors were sampled from a human donor in a cohort sampled during active COVID-19.

The chain couples TRBV2 to TRBJ1-6, with 8 bases that match TRBD1. The germline V gene encodes CDR1 SNHLY and CDR2 FYNNEI. The CDR3 sequence is 14 residues long. V was clipped by 7 bases and J by 9 bases; unmatched bases: 8. The CDR3 bases are TGTGCCAGCACCGACGACAGGGGTCGTTCACCCCTCCACTTT. As protein: CASTDDRGRSPLHF.

The chain couples TRBV11-2 to TRBJ1-5; TRBD1 agrees at 10 bases. The ends lost 1 base at V and 3 bases at J; junction bases unmatched: 3. This CDR3 comprises 16 residues. Per the germline V gene, CDR1 is SGHAT and CDR2 is FQNNGV. The CDR3 coding sequence is TGTGCCAGCAGCTTAGGACAGGGGGCCCCCAATCAGCCCCAGCATTTT. Encoded protein: CASSLGQGAPNQPQHF.

This chain connects TRBV24-1 to TRBJ1-5, with D possibly being TRBD1 (5 bases). With 9 bases removed from V and 2 bases from J, the gap between germline ends came to 13 bases. Germline CDR1 is KGHDR and CDR2 is SFDVKD. This CDR3 region has 14 residues. The CDR3 DNA reads TGTGCCACCGGGGACGGGGGTGGCAATCAGCCCCAGCATTTT. This encodes CATGDGGGNQPQHF.

The chain uses TRBV5-4 and TRBJ2-1; 7 nucleotides align to TRBD1. Per germline, CDR1 SGHNT and CDR2 YYREEE (reference sequence). V lost 2 bases, J lost 5 bases, and 1 base stayed unmatched. The CDR3 extends over 13 amino acids. The CDR3 loop reads CASSFQGDNEQFF. The CDR3, as DNA: TGTGCCAGCAGCTTTCAGGGGGACAATGAGCAGTTCTTC.

The gene calls are TRBV4-1 and TRBJ2-7; TRBD2 might be the D (6 bases). CDR1 is MGHRA, CDR2 YSYEKL, per germline. This CDR3 contains 13 residues. The ends were cut back, 0 bases at V and 7 bases at J, with 10 bases in the middle. CDR3 sequence reads: CASSQDIAGEQYF. CDR3 coding DNA: TGCGCCAGCAGCCAAGATATCGCGGGGGAGCAGTACTTC.

This rearrangement joins TRBV7-8 to TRBJ2-7, with 9 positions matching TRBD1. In germline, CDR1 is SGHVS, CDR2 FQNEAQ. The CDR3 consists of 15 residues. The J segment lost 5 bases and the V segment lost 5 bases, leaving 10 bases of the junction unmatched. The CDR3 here is CASSLTGGGGHEQYF. In DNA form, the CDR3 reads TGTGCCAGCAGCCTGACAGGGGGGGGCGGACACGAGCAGTACTTC.

This sequence joins TRBV27 and TRBJ1-1, with 9 nucleotides matching TRBD1. Looked up from germline, CDR1 is MNHEY and CDR2 is SMNVEV (reference sequence). This CDR3 has 13 amino acids. The trim removed 3 bases at V and 7 bases at J, leaving 3 bases unmatched. The CDR3 DNA reads TGTGCCAGCAGTTTCCGACAGGGGGTTGAAGCTTTCTTT. This encodes CASSFRQGVEAFF.

The chain employs TRBV10-2 and TRBJ2-7, with D perhaps TRBD1 (6 bases). V lost 3 bases and J lost 0, with 15 bases in between. The germline V gene encodes CDR1 WSHSY and CDR2 SAAADI. This CDR3 contains 16 residues. The chain's CDR3 is CASSDISGQSSYEQYF. The CDR3 bases are TGCGCCAGCAGTGATATATCCGGACAGAGCTCCTACGAGCAGTACTTC.

This clone was counted a single time. The chain couples TRBV29-1 to TRBJ1-1, with a tentative D call TRBD1 (6 bases). Trimming took 0 bases from V and 10 from J, leaving 21 bases between them. The CDR3 has 15 amino acids. Germline V gives CDR1 SQVTM, CDR2 ANQGSEA. CDR3 coding DNA: TGCAGCGTTGAAGAAGTGTCGAGGGGGGGTAGGGTAGCTTTCTTT. This translates into CSVEEVSRGGRVAFF.

V is TRBV5-1 and J is TRBJ1-6; TRBD1 matches at 7 bases. The germline V gene has CDR1 SGHRS and CDR2 YFSETQ. Unmatched junction bases numbered 14, after V lost 4 bases and J lost 7 bases. The CDR3 has 17 residues. The CDR3 is CASSLKTGHLGNSPLHF. The CDR3 nucleotides read TGCGCCAGCAGCCTAAAGACAGGGCATTTGGGGAATTCACCCCTCCACTTT.

J is TRBJ2-3 and V is TRBV2, with D perhaps matching TRBD2 (6 bases). Germline CDR1 is SNHLY and CDR2 is FYNNEI. V lost 5 bases to trimming and J lost 0 bases, with 12 bases between them. This CDR3 has 15 residues. In nucleotides, the CDR3 is TGTGCCAGCAGTCCTGGGGGGACTAGCACAGATACGCAGTATTTT. This sequence encodes CASSPGGTSTDTQYF.

This chain joins TRBV27 and TRBJ2-5, with D possibly matching TRBD1 (8 bases). This CDR3 region has 14 residues. V was shortened by 3 bases and J by 10 bases, with 18 bases between the two germline ends. CDR1 is MNHEY, CDR2 SMNVEV, per germline (reference sequence). DNA of the CDR3: TGTGCCAGCAGTTTTACAGGGGGGGTCGGGGACCAGTACTTC. It translates to CASSFTGGVGDQYF.

The chain carries TRBV29-1 and TRBJ2-1; tentative D call: TRBD2 (5 bases). This CDR3 has 15 amino acids. Germline assignment: CDR1 SQVTM and CDR2 ANQGSEA. Trimming cost V 0 bases and J 2 bases, with 11 bases left between them. The CDR3 sequence is CSVEDADSPYNEQFF. The CDR3 region has the DNA TGCAGCGTTGAAGATGCGGACTCGCCCTACAATGAGCAGTTCTTC.

The V call is TRBV5-6, the J call TRBJ2-5, with 7 bases matching TRBD1. This CDR3 is built from 14 residues. Per the germline V gene, CDR1 is SGHDT and CDR2 is YYEEEE. V was pared by 2 bases and J by 2 bases, with 3 bases of the junction left unmatched. The CDR3 DNA is TGTGCCAGCAGCTTCGTGACAGGGCAAGAGACCCAGTACTTC. It translates to CASSFVTGQETQYF.

The V and J genes are TRBV28 and TRBJ1-1, with TRBD1 as a possible D gene (5 bases). V lost 2 bases and J 7 bases, leaving 11 bases between the germline ends. In germline, CDR1 is MDHEN, CDR2 SYDVKM. The length of the CDR3 is 13 residues. CDR3 in DNA: TGTGCCAGCAGTTTAGTCAGTAGGGGTGAAGCTTTCTTT. Translation: CASSLVSRGEAFF. Based on the CDR3 plus reference TRBV28 and TRBJ1-1, the full variable domain is DVKVTQSSRYLVKRTGEKVFLECVQDMDHENMFWYRQDPGLGLRLIYFSYDVKMKEKGDIPEGYSVSREKKERFSLILESASTNQTSMYLCASSLVSRGEAFFGQGTRLTVV.

The chain carries TRBV2 and TRBJ2-5; TRBD1 matches 9 bases. Trimming removed 6 bases from V and 5 bases from J; junction bases left unmatched: 7. This CDR3 is 14 amino acids long. Germline CDR1 and CDR2: SNHLY and FYNNEI. In nucleotides, the CDR3 is TGTGCCAGCAGAAAGGACAGGGGCGGGGAGACCCAGTACTTC. This codes for CASRKDRGGETQYF.

On this clone: Other nucleotide sequences in the sample specify the same CDR3. The chain couples TRBV6-1 to TRBJ2-7, with TRBD2 matching 9 bases. CDR3 length: 18 amino acids. The V segment lost 0 bases and the J segment 3 bases; nucleotides outside the gene matches: 12. Germline V gene data show CDR1 as MNHNS and CDR2 as SASEGT. The CDR3 here is CASSEALNSGGSDYEQYF. The CDR3 DNA reads TGTGCCAGCAGTGAAGCGCTGAATAGCGGGGGTTCCGACTACGAGCAGTACTTC.

This chain links TRBV27 with TRBJ2-1, with D possibly matching TRBD2 (7 bases). The CDR3 covers 15 residues. The V end lost 10 bases, the J end lost 0 bases, and 16 bases lay between the germline ends. Germline V gene data show CDR1 as MNHEY and CDR2 as SMNVEV (reference sequence). The CDR3 nucleotides are TGTGCCATCCAACGCGCGGGGGCCTCCTACAATGAGCAGTTCTTC. Translated: CAIQRAGASYNEQFF.